This section outlines one TCR beta chain sequence together with its context. Enrolled through a virtual design, the participants were between 18 and 89 years of age and came from fewer than 30 US areas. Membership in each cohort depended on participant-reported clinical history. Trimming cost V 5 bases and J 6 bases; bases outside gene matches: 10. Germline V CDR1 and CDR2: SGHTA, FQGNSA. This CDR3 is built from 16 residues. This sample stems from a study of blood T cell repertoires in COVID-19. Produced via immunoSEQ multiplex PCR; TCRdb's table is partial and in-frame only. Among 200,000 to 250,000 clones listed, about 86% were seen once.

This rearrangement joins TRBV7-2 to TRBJ2-2; TRBD2 aligns across 9 bases. The sequenced sample was PBMCs or T cells enriched from blood (not recorded which). The clonotype originates from a woman aged 50 to 60 in a cohort exposed to, infected with or recovered from COVID-19 (not recorded which). The CDR3 bases are TGTGCCAGCAGCACAGGCAGCGGGGGGTACCCCGGGGAGCTGTTTTTT. Encoded protein: CASSTGSGGYPGELFF.